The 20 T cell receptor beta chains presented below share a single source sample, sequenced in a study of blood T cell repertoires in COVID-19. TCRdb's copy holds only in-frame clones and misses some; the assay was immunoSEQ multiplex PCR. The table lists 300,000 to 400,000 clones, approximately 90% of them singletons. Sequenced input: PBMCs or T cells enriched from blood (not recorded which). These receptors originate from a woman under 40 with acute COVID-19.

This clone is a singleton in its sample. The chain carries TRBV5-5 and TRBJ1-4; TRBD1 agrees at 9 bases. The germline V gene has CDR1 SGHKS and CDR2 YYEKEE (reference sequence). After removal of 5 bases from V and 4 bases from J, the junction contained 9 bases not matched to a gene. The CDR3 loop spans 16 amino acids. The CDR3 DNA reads TGTGCCAGCAGTCCCAGGACAGGGGCCATTAATGAAAAACTGTTTTTT. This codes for CASSPRTGAINEKLFF.

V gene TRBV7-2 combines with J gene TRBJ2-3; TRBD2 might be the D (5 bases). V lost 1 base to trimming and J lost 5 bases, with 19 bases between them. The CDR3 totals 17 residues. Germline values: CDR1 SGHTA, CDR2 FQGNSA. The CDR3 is CASSLVLSASLQDTQYF. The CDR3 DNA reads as TGTGCCAGCAGCTTAGTACTCTCCGCTAGCTTGCAAGATACGCAGTATTTT. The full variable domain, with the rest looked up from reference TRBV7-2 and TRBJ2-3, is GAGVSQSPSNKVTEKGKDVELRCDPISGHTALYWYRQSLGQGLEFLIYFQGNSAPDKSGLPSDRFSAERTGGSVSTLTIQRTQQEDSAVYLCASSLVLSASLQDTQYFGPGTRLTVL.

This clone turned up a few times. This CDR3 reads CASSLRGLDYTF. CDR3 in DNA: TGTGCCAGCAGCTTGAGGGGGCTGGATTACACCTTC. The rearrangement uses TRBV5-4 and TRBJ1-2; TRBD1 agrees at 7 bases. Germline V gene data show CDR1 as SGHNT and CDR2 as YYREEE (reference sequence). The CDR3 spans 12 residues. V was pared by 1 base and J by 11 bases, with 5 bases of the junction left unmatched.

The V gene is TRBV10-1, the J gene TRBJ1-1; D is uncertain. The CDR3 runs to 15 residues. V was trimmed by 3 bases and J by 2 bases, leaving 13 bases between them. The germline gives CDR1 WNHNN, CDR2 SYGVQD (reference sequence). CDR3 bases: TGCGCCAGCAGTGACGGTGGGCACCCCAACACTGAAGCTTTCTTT. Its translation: CASSDGGHPNTEAFF.

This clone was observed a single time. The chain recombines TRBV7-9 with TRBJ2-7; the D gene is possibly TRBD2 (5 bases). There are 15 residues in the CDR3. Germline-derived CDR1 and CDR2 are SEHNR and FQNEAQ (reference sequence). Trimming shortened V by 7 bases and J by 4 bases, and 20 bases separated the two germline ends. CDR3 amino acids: CASNSSPLGKYEQYF. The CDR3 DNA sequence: TGTGCCAGCAACTCCTCACCCCTCGGGAAGTACGAGCAGTACTTC. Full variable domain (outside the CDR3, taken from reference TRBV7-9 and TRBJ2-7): DTGVSQNPRHKITKRGQNVTFRCDPISEHNRLYWYRQTLGQGPEFLTYFQNEAQLEKSRLLSDRFSAERPKGSFSTLEIQRTEQGDSAMYLCASNSSPLGKYEQYFGPGTRLTVT.

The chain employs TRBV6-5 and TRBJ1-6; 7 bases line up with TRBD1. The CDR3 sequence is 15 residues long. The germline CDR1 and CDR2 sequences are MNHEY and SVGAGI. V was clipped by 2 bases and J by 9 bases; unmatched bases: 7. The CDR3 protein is CASSYETGNSSPLHF. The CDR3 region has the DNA TGTGCCAGCAGTTACGAGACAGGGAACAGTTCACCCCTCCACTTT.

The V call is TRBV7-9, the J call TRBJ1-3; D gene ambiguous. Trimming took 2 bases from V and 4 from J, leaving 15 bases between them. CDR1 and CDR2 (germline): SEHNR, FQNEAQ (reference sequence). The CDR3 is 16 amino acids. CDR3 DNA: TGTGCCAGCAGCTTAAACAGACCCTCGGGGGGAAACACCATATATTTT. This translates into CASSLNRPSGGNTIYF.

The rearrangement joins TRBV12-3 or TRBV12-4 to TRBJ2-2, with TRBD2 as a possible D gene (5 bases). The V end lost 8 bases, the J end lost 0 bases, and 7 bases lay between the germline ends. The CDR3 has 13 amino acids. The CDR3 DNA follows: TGTGCCAGCCGGGGAACGAACACCGGGGAGCTGTTTTTT. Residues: CASRGTNTGELFF.

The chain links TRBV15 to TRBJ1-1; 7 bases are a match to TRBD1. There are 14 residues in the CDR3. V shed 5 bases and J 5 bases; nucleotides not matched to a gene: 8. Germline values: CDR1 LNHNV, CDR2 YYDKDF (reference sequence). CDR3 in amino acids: CATSGTGDWTEAFF. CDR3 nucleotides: TGTGCCACCAGCGGCACAGGGGATTGGACTGAAGCTTTCTTT.

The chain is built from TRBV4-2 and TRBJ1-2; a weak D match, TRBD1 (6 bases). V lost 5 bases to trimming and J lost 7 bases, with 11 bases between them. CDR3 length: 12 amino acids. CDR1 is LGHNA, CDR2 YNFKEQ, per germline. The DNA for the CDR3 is TGTGCCAGCAGCACCCGACAGGCTGGCTACACCTTC. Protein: CASSTRQAGYTF.

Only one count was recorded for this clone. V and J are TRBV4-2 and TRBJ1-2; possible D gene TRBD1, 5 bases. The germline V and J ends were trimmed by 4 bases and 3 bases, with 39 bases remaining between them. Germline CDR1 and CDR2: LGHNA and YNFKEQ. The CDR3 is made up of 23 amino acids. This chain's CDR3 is CASSPGGAFEAAVENFVDYGYTF. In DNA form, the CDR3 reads TGTGCCAGCAGCCCGGGGGGAGCTTTTGAGGCAGCCGTCGAAAATTTCGTTGACTATGGCTACACCTTC.

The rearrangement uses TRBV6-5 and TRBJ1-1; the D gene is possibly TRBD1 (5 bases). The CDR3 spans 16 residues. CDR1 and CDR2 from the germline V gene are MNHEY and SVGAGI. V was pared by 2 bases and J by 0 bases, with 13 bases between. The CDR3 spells CASSYGSGPLNTEAFF. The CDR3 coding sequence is TGTGCCAGCAGTTACGGTTCAGGGCCCCTGAACACTGAAGCTTTCTTT.

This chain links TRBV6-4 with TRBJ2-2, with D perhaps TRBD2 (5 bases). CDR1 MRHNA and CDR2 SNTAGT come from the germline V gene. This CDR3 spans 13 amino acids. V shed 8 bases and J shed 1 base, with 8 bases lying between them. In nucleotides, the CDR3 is TGTGCCAGCCGGGAACAGAACACCGGGGAGCTGTTTTTT. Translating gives CASREQNTGELFF.

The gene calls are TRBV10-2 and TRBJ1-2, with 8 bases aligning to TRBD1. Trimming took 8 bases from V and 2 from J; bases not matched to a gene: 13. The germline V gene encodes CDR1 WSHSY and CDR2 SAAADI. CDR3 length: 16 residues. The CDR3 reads CASGSGTGSMNYGYTF. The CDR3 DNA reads TGCGCCAGCGGATCCGGGACAGGCTCTATGAACTATGGCTACACCTTC.

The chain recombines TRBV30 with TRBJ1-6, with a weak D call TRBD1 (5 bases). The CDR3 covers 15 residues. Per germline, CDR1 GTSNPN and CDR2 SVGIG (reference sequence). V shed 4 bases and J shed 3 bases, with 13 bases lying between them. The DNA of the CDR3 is TGTGCCTGGACCAGGGAGGGGCTCTATAATTCACCCCTCCACTTT. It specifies CAWTREGLYNSPLHF.

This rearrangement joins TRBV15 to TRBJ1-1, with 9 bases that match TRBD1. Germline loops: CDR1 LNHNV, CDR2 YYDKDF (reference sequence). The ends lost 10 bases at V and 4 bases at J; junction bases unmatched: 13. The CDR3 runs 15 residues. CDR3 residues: CASRGGQDRGTEAFF. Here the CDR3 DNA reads TGTGCCAGCAGAGGGGGACAGGACAGGGGCACTGAAGCTTTCTTT.

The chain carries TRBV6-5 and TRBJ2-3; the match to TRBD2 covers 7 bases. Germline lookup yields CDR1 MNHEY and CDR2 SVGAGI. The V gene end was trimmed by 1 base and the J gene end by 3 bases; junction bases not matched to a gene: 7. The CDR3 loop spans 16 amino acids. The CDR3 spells CASSYLAGEGTDTQYF. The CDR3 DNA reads TGTGCCAGCAGTTACTTGGCGGGGGAGGGAACAGATACGCAGTATTTT.

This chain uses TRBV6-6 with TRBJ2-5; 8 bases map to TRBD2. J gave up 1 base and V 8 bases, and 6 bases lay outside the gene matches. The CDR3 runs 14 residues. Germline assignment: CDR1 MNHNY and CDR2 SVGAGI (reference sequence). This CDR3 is CASAAGAIQETQYF. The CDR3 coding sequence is TGTGCCAGCGCAGCGGGGGCCATCCAAGAGACCCAGTACTTC.

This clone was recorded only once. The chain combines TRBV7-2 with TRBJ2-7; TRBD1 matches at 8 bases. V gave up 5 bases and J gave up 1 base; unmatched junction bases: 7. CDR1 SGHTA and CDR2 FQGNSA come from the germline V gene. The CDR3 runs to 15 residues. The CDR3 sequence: CASSDRGSGSYEQYF. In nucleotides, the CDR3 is TGTGCCAGCAGCGACAGGGGATCGGGGTCCTACGAGCAGTACTTC.

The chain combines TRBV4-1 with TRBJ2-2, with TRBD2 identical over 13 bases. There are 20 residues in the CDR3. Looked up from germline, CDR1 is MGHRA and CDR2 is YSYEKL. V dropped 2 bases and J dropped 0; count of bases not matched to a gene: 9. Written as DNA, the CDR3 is TGCGCCAGCAGCCAACCCAGACTAGCGGGGGGTACGTCGAACACCGGGGAGCTGTTTTTT. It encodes CASSQPRLAGGTSNTGELFF.